The 21 T cell receptor beta chains below all came from one sample that was sequenced in a study of OX40 agonist ivuxolimab in advanced cancers. Produced via immunoSEQ multiplex PCR; TCRdb's table is partial and in-frame only. The sample lists 41,000 or so clones; 80% to 90% were seen once. The sequenced sample was CD4+ or CD8+ T cells sorted from blood, obtained in a trial of the OX40 agonist ivuxolimab. The receptors here all came from an adult with an advanced solid tumor such as melanoma, head and neck, liver or kidney cancer.

The chain combines TRBV28 with TRBJ2-2; 8 bases line up with TRBD2. The CDR3 totals 15 residues. The junction had 7 bases not matched to a gene; V was cut back by 3 bases and J by 7 bases. Germline V lookup: CDR1 MDHEN, CDR2 SYDVKM. CDR3 sequence (DNA): TGTGCCAGCAGTTTGCCGGGACTAGGGAACGGGGAGCTGTTTTTT. As protein: CASSLPGLGNGELFF.

The DNA for the CDR3 is TGTGCCATTCGCCCAGGTAGCTCCTACAATGAGCAGTTCTTC. As protein: CAIRPGSSYNEQFF. The J gene is TRBJ2-1, the V gene TRBV10-3; the D is unclear. The CDR3 runs to 14 residues. CDR1 ENHRY and CDR2 SYGVKD come from the germline V gene. Between the trimmed V and J ends, which lost 9 bases and 0 bases, there was a span of 12 bases.

The chain links TRBV2 to TRBJ2-7; no firm D call. There are 13 residues in the CDR3. CDR1 and CDR2 from the germline V gene are SNHLY and FYNNEI. Trimming removed 5 bases from V and 3 bases from J, with 11 bases in between. This CDR3 is CASSPGRDYEQYF. The DNA for the CDR3 is TGTGCCAGCAGTCCGGGTCGAGACTACGAGCAGTACTTC.

The J gene is TRBJ1-3, the V gene TRBV6-1; D not certain. Germline-derived CDR1 and CDR2 are MNHNS and SASEGT. Trimming took 1 base from V and 4 from J, leaving 11 bases between them. The CDR3 consists of 15 residues. This CDR3 is CASSEVLPRGNTIYF. The CDR3 nucleotides are TGTGCCAGCAGTGAAGTCCTTCCCCGCGGAAACACCATATATTTT.

This clone was recorded only once. The CDR3 DNA reads TGTGCCAGCGCCCTGGCGAGCGGAACTTCAAGGGGAGAGACCCAGTACTTC. Its protein product is CASALASGTSRGETQYF. This chain links TRBV21-1 with TRBJ2-5. TRBV21-1 has pseudogene status. This CDR3 contains 17 residues.

The chain joins TRBV28 to TRBJ1-4; no reliable D call. Germline values: CDR1 MDHEN, CDR2 SYDVKM. The CDR3 runs to 16 residues. V lost 4 bases, J lost 3 bases, and 15 bases lay in between. Here the CDR3 DNA reads TGTGCCAGCAGTTCCCCCTCCTCGGTAGCTAATGAAAAACTGTTTTTT. Its translation is CASSSPSSVANEKLFF. The entire variable domain, with the rest obtained from reference TRBV28 and TRBJ1-4, is as follows: DVKVTQSSRYLVKRTGEKVFLECVQDMDHENMFWYRQDPGLGLRLIYFSYDVKMKEKGDIPEGYSVSREKKERFSLILESASTNQTSMYLCASSSPSSVANEKLFFGSGTQLSVL.

A single count supports this clone. V is TRBV7-3 and J is TRBJ2-7; D ambiguous. With 3 bases removed from V and 3 bases from J, the gap between germline ends came to 9 bases. Germline V gene lookup returns CDR1 SGHTA and CDR2 FQGTGA. The CDR3 runs to 13 residues. The CDR3 is CASSFDLGYEQYF. As DNA, the CDR3 is TGTGCCAGCAGCTTTGACCTTGGCTACGAGCAGTACTTC.

V and J are TRBV10-3 and TRBJ2-3; TRBD2 is a possible D gene (5 bases). The CDR3 has 16 residues. V dropped 5 bases and J dropped 0 bases, with 15 bases sitting between them. CDR1 and CDR2 from the germline V gene are ENHRY and SYGVKD. The CDR3 loop is CAISNPGVQSTDTQYF. Written as DNA, the CDR3 is TGTGCCATCAGTAACCCCGGGGTACAAAGCACAGATACGCAGTATTTT.

V gene TRBV7-9 combines with J gene TRBJ1-3, with D hard to call. Trimming removed 3 bases at V and 4 bases at J, with 13 bases between. The CDR3 loop spans 15 amino acids. Germline assignment: CDR1 SEHNR and CDR2 FQNEAQ (reference sequence). CDR3 amino acids: CASSFLEVPGNTIYF. CDR3 nucleotide sequence: TGTGCCAGCAGCTTCTTAGAGGTTCCAGGAAACACCATATATTTT. Full variable domain (remainder filled in from reference TRBV7-9 and TRBJ1-3): DTGVSQNPRHKITKRGQNVTFRCDPISEHNRLYWYRQTLGQGPEFLTYFQNEAQLEKSRLLSDRFSAERPKGSFSTLEIQRTEQGDSAMYLCASSFLEVPGNTIYFGEGSWLTVV.

The chain combines TRBV28 with TRBJ2-1; 9 nucleotides line up with TRBD1. Trimming took 7 bases from V and 4 from J; bases not matched to a gene: 8. CDR1 and CDR2 from the germline V gene are MDHEN and SYDVKM. This CDR3 contains 15 residues. The CDR3 bases are TGTGCCAGCACCCTGGGACAGGGCCCATACAATGAGCAGTTCTTC. Residues: CASTLGQGPYNEQFF.

The CDR3 loop reads CASSEVATEQYF. The CDR3 nucleotides read TGTGCCAGCAGTGAAGTAGCTACCGAGCAGTACTTC. The chain employs TRBV6-1 and TRBJ2-7; D not resolved. The CDR3 sequence is 12 residues long. Trimming removed 1 base from V and 6 bases from J, with 7 bases in between. Per germline, CDR1 MNHNS and CDR2 SASEGT.

The chain couples TRBV4-2 to TRBJ1-2; unclear D gene. V was trimmed by 5 bases and J by 3 bases, leaving 13 bases between them. The CDR3 loop spans 14 amino acids. Germline-derived CDR1 and CDR2 are LGHNA and YNFKEQ. CDR3 sequence (DNA): TGTGCCAGCAGCGTGCTATGGGGAGACTATGGCTACACCTTC. It is translated as CASSVLWGDYGYTF.

Notes on this clone: Distinct nucleotide sequences in the sample also encode this CDR3. The rearrangement uses TRBV11-3 and TRBJ2-5; 9 nucleotides match TRBD1. CDR3 length equals 13 residues. CDR1 and CDR2 from the germline V gene are SGHNT and YENEEA. Trimming removed 6 bases from V and 4 bases from J; junction bases left unmatched: 3. CDR3 in DNA: TGTGCCAGCAGTCGACAGGGGGGAGAGACCCAGTACTTC. Translated: CASSRQGGETQYF. Full variable domain (remainder filled in from reference TRBV11-3 and TRBJ2-5): EAGVVQSPRYKIIEKKQPVAFWCNPISGHNTLYWYLQNLGQGPELLIRYENEEAVDDSQLPKDRFSAERLKGVDSTLKIQPAELGDSAVYLCASSRQGGETQYFGPGTRLLVL.

This clone was detected only a few times. V usage is TRBV28 and J usage is TRBJ1-5; 8 bases match TRBD1. The length of the CDR3 is 15 residues. The V gene end was trimmed by 1 base and the J gene end by 8 bases; junction bases not matched to a gene: 7. Germline V gene lookup returns CDR1 MDHEN and CDR2 SYDVKM. Written as DNA, the CDR3 is TGTGCCAGCAGTTTATTTACAGGGGGTCTGGAGCCCCAGCATTTT. This encodes CASSLFTGGLEPQHF.

As DNA, the CDR3 is TGTGCCAGCAGCTTAGCCACAGGGGCAGGTTTTGGTCAGCCCCAGCATTTT. It encodes CASSLATGAGFGQPQHF. This chain uses TRBV7-2 with TRBJ1-5, with TRBD1 identical over 7 bases. J was trimmed by 6 bases and V by 0 bases; bases with no gene match: 11. The CDR3 has 17 amino acids. CDR1 SGHTA and CDR2 FQGNSA come from the germline V gene.

The V and J genes are TRBV7-2 and TRBJ2-7; the match to TRBD2 covers 7 bases. Germline loops: CDR1 SGHTA, CDR2 FQGNSA. The CDR3 is 14 residues long. Germline trimming cut 1 base from V and 4 bases from J; bases unmatched to any gene: 4. The CDR3 region has the DNA TGTGCCAGCAGCTTAGAGGGAGGGCCGTACGAGCAGTACTTC. This gives the protein CASSLEGGPYEQYF.

The gene calls are TRBV9 and TRBJ2-3, with a weak D call TRBD1 (6 bases). Germline CDR1 reads SGDLS; CDR2 reads YYNGEE. V gave up 0 bases and J gave up 2 bases, with 13 bases separating them. This CDR3 region has 16 residues. The DNA of the CDR3 is TGTGCCAGCAGCGTAGGGGGAACAGGGTACACAGATACGCAGTATTTT. This gives the protein CASSVGGTGYTDTQYF.

The V gene is TRBV28, the J gene TRBJ2-7; 7 bases are a match to TRBD2. Germline V gene sequence: CDR1 MDHEN, CDR2 SYDVKM. V was clipped by 3 bases and J by 7 bases; unmatched bases: 3. CDR3 size: 12 residues. CDR3 bases: TGTGCCAGCAGTTTGGGGGGGAGTGAGCAGTACTTC. Amino acids: CASSLGGSEQYF. Full variable domain (rest looked up from reference TRBV28 and TRBJ2-7): DVKVTQSSRYLVKRTGEKVFLECVQDMDHENMFWYRQDPGLGLRLIYFSYDVKMKEKGDIPEGYSVSREKKERFSLILESASTNQTSMYLCASSLGGSEQYFGPGTRLTVT.

V is TRBV11-3 and J is TRBJ1-5, with TRBD1 matching 7 bases. This CDR3 is 16 amino acids long. Germline V CDR1 and CDR2: SGHNT, YENEEA. V lost 3 bases to trimming and J lost 1 base; unmatched junction nucleotides: 6. This CDR3 is CASSLGGRGSNQPQHF. The CDR3 coding sequence is TGTGCCAGCAGCTTGGGGGGCAGGGGGAGCAATCAGCCCCAGCATTTT.

This rearrangement joins TRBV11-3 to TRBJ2-3; D is unresolved. Germline V gene data show CDR1 as SGHNT and CDR2 as YENEEA. V dropped 3 bases and J dropped 3 bases, with 13 bases sitting between them. The CDR3 sequence is 15 residues long. The CDR3 protein is CASSFSEWWTDTQYF. CDR3 in DNA: TGTGCCAGCAGCTTTAGTGAGTGGTGGACAGATACGCAGTATTTT.

The CDR3 DNA sequence: TGTGCCAGCTCACAGTTTCCTAGCGTGCTAGTTTACAATGAGCAGTTCTTC. This codes for CASSQFPSVLVYNEQFF. The V and J genes are TRBV18 and TRBJ2-1; tentative D call: TRBD2 (6 bases). The V end lost 4 bases, the J end lost 4 bases, and 20 bases lay between the germline ends. The CDR3 extends over 17 amino acids. The germline CDR1 and CDR2 sequences are KGHSH and LQKENI.